What follows are 21 T cell receptor beta chains derived from one specimen sequenced in a study of blood T cells in healthy people across ages. Then a second PCR, running roughly 7 to 11 cycles, was carried out with a sample-barcoded 5' primer and a J-beta primer mix. Via MiXCR, TCRdb re-called the 5' RACE reads, giving one row per CDR3 protein. The data contain around 1.5 million distinct CDR3 sequences, 34% of them singletons. The sample was blood. Receptors originate from a woman in her twenties or thirties in good health.

This chain connects TRBV20-1 to TRBJ1-4; 7 nucleotides agree with TRBD1. From germline, CDR1 is DFQATT and CDR2 SNEGSKA (reference sequence). The CDR3 length is 14 residues. The V gene end was trimmed by 6 bases and the J gene end by 6 bases; junction bases not matched to a gene: 10. CDR3 sequence reads: CSAGRRGQDEKLFF. In nucleotides, the CDR3 is TGCAGTGCCGGGCGGAGGGGGCAGGATGAAAAACTGTTTTTT.

About this clonotype itself: A junction boundary mismatches the germline segment, possibly from a read error. The chain recombines TRBV5-6 with TRBJ2-5; TRBD1 or TRBD2 may be the D gene (5 bases each). Germline CDR1 reads SGHDT; CDR2 reads YYEEEE. This CDR3 is 17 amino acids long. CDR3 nucleotide sequence: TGTGTCAGCAGCTTTTTTGTGGGGGTCGGAGAAACGAAGACCCAGTACTTC. This codes for CVSSFFVGVGETKTQYF.

This clonotype came up a few times. The chain carries TRBV18 and TRBJ2-7; D unresolved. CDR1 is KGHSH and CDR2 is LQKENI in the germline V gene. The CDR3 is made up of 14 amino acids. V was cut by 2 bases and J by 0 bases, with 8 bases left in between. The CDR3 DNA is TGTGCCAGCTCACCAGGGGTTGTCTCCTACGAGCAGTACTTC. As protein: CASSPGVVSYEQYF.

This clonotype was picked up many times. DNA for the CDR3: TGCAGTGCTAGCGACGAGGGATGGAACACTGAAGCTTTCTTT. Its translation is CSASDEGWNTEAFF. V usage is TRBV20-1 and J usage is TRBJ1-1, with unresolved D. V was clipped by 3 bases and J by 1 base, with 12 bases between them. The CDR3 is 14 amino acids. Germline values: CDR1 DFQATT, CDR2 SNEGSKA (reference sequence).

This clonotype was seen only a few times. The V gene is TRBV5-1, the J gene TRBJ2-3; no definite D call. The germline gives CDR1 SGHRS, CDR2 YFSETQ. The CDR3 sequence is 15 residues long. V was cut by 1 base and J by 0 bases, with 9 bases left in between. CDR3 DNA sequence: TGCGCCAGCAGCTTGTCGCGGCGGAGCACAGATACGCAGTATTTT. It encodes CASSLSRRSTDTQYF.

In this sample, this clonotype turned up a few times. The chain joins TRBV3-1 to TRBJ2-3, with D tentatively TRBD2 (7 bases). The V end lost 2 bases, the J end lost 5 bases, and 17 bases lay between the germline ends. This CDR3 contains 16 residues. CDR1 is LGHDT and CDR2 is YNNKEL in the germline V gene (reference sequence). The CDR3 coding sequence is TGTGCCAGCAGCCAACGGGGGGCCGGGGTAGGAGATACGCAGTATTTT. Encoded protein: CASSQRGAGVGDTQYF.

This clonotype appeared a single time. This chain joins TRBV4-1 and TRBJ2-5; 8 bases map to TRBD2. With V trimmed by 1 base and J by 11 bases, 24 bases remained unmatched. CDR1 MGHRA and CDR2 YSYEKL come from the germline V gene. The CDR3 covers 19 residues. This chain's CDR3 is CASSQGSLGRGGLTDEQYF. The CDR3, as DNA: TGCGCCAGCAGCCAAGGCTCGTTGGGTCGGGGGGGCCTGACTGATGAGCAGTACTTC.

The table lists this clonotype with a few counts. The rearrangement joins TRBV4-2 to TRBJ2-3, with 8 nucleotides matching TRBD2. CDR3 length equals 18 residues. The germline V gene has CDR1 LGHNA and CDR2 YNFKEQ. V dropped 3 bases and J dropped 2; count of bases not matched to a gene: 13. The CDR3 sequence is CASSHTAGTSMDTDTQYF. In nucleotides, the CDR3 is TGTGCCAGCAGCCATACTGCCGGGACTAGTATGGACACAGATACGCAGTATTTT.

This clonotype has at least ten counts. The chain employs TRBV2 and TRBJ2-7, with D perhaps assigned TRBD1 or TRBD2 (5 bases each). The CDR3 consists of 14 residues. V was trimmed by 4 bases and J by 5 bases, leaving 15 bases between them. The germline CDR1 and CDR2 sequences are SNHLY and FYNNEI. CDR3 amino acids: CASSVGSGSNEQYF. DNA for the CDR3: TGTGCCAGCAGTGTTGGGTCAGGGAGCAACGAGCAGTACTTC.

This clonotype was detected a few times. V and J are TRBV20-1 and TRBJ1-2, with a tentative D call TRBD1 (6 bases). This CDR3 spans 14 amino acids. Trimming took 5 bases from V and 2 from J, leaving 15 bases between them. The germline gives CDR1 DFQATT, CDR2 SNEGSKA (reference sequence). CDR3: CSAAARGGNYGYTF. The CDR3 DNA reads TGCAGTGCTGCCGCCCGGGGGGGCAACTATGGCTACACCTTC.

For this clonotype: A much larger clone differs by one base, so this may be a read error. The genes are TRBV29-1 and TRBJ2-5; perhaps D is TRBD1 or TRBD2 (5 bases each). This CDR3 has 13 residues. Germline V gene sequence: CDR1 SQVTM, CDR2 ANQGSEA. V lost 7 bases to trimming and J lost 11 bases, with 23 bases between them. As DNA, the CDR3 is TGCAGCGGCGTGGCTAGCTCCAGGGATGAGCAGTACTTC. It yields the protein CSGVASSRDEQYF.

This clonotype came up a few times. CDR3 sequence reads: CSAAAEPPYGYTF. CDR3 DNA sequence: TGCAGTGCGGCAGCAGAACCCCCCTATGGCTACACCTTC. The chain carries TRBV20-1 and TRBJ1-2, with D unresolved. V lost 6 bases to trimming and J lost 4 bases, with 15 bases between them. CDR3 length: 13 amino acids. Germline lookup yields CDR1 DFQATT and CDR2 SNEGSKA (reference sequence).

This chain joins TRBV30 and TRBJ2-1; D is unresolved. The germline V gene encodes CDR1 GTSNPN and CDR2 SVGIG (reference sequence). The CDR3 sequence is 13 residues long. In DNA form, the CDR3 reads TGTGCTGGGGATTACCTCTCCTACAATGAGCAGTTCTTC. It codes for CAGDYLSYNEQFF.

There are a few counts of this clonotype. The chain links TRBV20-1 to TRBJ2-5; 11 bases line up with TRBD2. From germline, CDR1 is DFQATT and CDR2 SNEGSKA (reference sequence). The trim removed 2 bases at V and 11 bases at J, leaving 13 bases unmatched. This CDR3 spans 15 amino acids. The CDR3 DNA is TGCAGTGCTAGACCCCCTAGCGGGAGGCGGAGGGAGCAGTACTTC. This translates into CSARPPSGRRREQYF.

This clonotype was detected only a few times. The rearrangement uses TRBV6-5 and TRBJ1-1, with no clear D. CDR1 and CDR2 from the germline V gene are MNHEY and SVGAGI. CDR3 length: 14 amino acids. V lost 5 bases to trimming and J lost 7 bases, with 17 bases between them. CDR3: CASSPRAGGSEAFF. The DNA for the CDR3 is TGTGCCAGCAGTCCCCGCGCGGGCGGTAGTGAAGCTTTCTTT.

This clonotype was detected a few times. This rearrangement joins TRBV6-2 or TRBV6-3 to TRBJ1-2, with TRBD1 identical over 7 bases. The CDR3 extends over 13 amino acids. Germline CDR1 is MNHEY and CDR2 is SVGEGT. With 10 bases clipped from V and 7 bases from J, the junction kept 12 bases outside the gene matches. In DNA form, the CDR3 reads TGTGCCACCCAGGGGGGACCCCGCGGTGGCTACACCTTC. Amino acids: CATQGGPRGGYTF.

The chain has TRBV5-1 and TRBJ1-1, with D unclear. V was shortened by 0 bases and J by 6 bases, with 9 bases between the two germline ends. This CDR3 region has 13 residues. Germline V gene data show CDR1 as SGHRS and CDR2 as YFSETQ. DNA for the CDR3: TGCGCCAGCAGCTTGGCGTGGGTCTCTGAAGCTTTCTTT. This codes for CASSLAWVSEAFF.

As concerns this clonotype: A much larger clone differs from this one at a single base, so this may be a read error. The chain employs TRBV4-1 and TRBJ2-3, with 7 bases lining up with TRBD2. The CDR3 is 16 amino acids. Per germline, CDR1 MGHRA and CDR2 YSYEKL. The CDR3 bases are TGCGCCAGCAGCCAAACGCGCGGCGGGAGCATAGATACGCAGTATTTT. This codes for CASSQTRGGSIDTQYF.

This chain uses TRBV7-3 with TRBJ1-1, with D perhaps TRBD1 (5 bases). Trimming left V 2 bases short and J 1 base short, with 14 bases between. The CDR3 length is 16 residues. Germline V gene sequence: CDR1 SGHTA, CDR2 FQGTGA. CDR3 residues: CASSLWGSLGNTEAFF. The CDR3 coding sequence is TGTGCCAGCAGCTTATGGGGGTCGTTAGGGAACACTGAAGCTTTCTTT.

In its sample, this clonotype was seen a few times. The junction departs from germline at one end; a sequencing error may be responsible. The V gene is TRBV7-8, the J gene TRBJ1-1; D might be TRBD1 (6 bases). Germline CDR1 and CDR2: SGHVS and FQNEAQ. This CDR3 is built from 18 residues. CDR3 amino acids: CASSLEEVGGPVKTEAFF. For the CDR3, the DNA is TGTGCCAGCAGCTTAGAGGAAGTCGGGGGGCCGGTGAAAACTGAAGCTTTCTTT.

This clonotype occurred a few times. V usage is TRBV6-5 and J usage is TRBJ2-1, with D tentatively TRBD2 (5 bases). Trimming removed 5 bases at V and 11 bases at J, with 19 bases between. Germline V gives CDR1 MNHEY, CDR2 SVGAGI. This CDR3 comprises 14 residues. In DNA form, the CDR3 reads TGTGCCAGCAGTGGGCAAACGGACTTTCTTAAGCAGTTCTTC. Amino acid sequence: CASSGQTDFLKQFF.